This TCR beta chain is drawn from a study of blood T cell repertoires in COVID-19. The wider study: COVID-19 samples from acute and convalescent phases originated in the United States, Italy and Spain. T cells, B-cell-depleted T cells, or PBMCs provided the cDNA or gDNA that served as material.

The CDR3 covers 12 residues. CDR1 and CDR2 from the germline V gene are LNHDA and SQIVND (reference sequence). Losses at the gene ends were 7 bases for V and 7 bases for J; bases not matched to a gene: 4. In the original workflow: Quantification of nucleated cells was approximated via reference gene primer amplification. TCRdb keeps only in-frame clones here, not all; method: immunoSEQ multiplex PCR. V, J and clone size reflect that table, while D and trimming were determined from the DNA. The sample holds more than 100,000 clones, around 84% seen once. Sequenced material: peripheral blood. The chain uses TRBV19 and TRBJ2-1; 7 nucleotides match TRBD1. The origin of this receptor is a woman of 80 years or more with acute or convalescent COVID-19. In DNA form, the CDR3 reads TGTGCCAGTACCGACAGGGAAAATGAGCAGTTCTTC. Amino acid sequence: CASTDRENEQFF.